These T cell receptor beta chains were read from a single sample in a study of STAT5B mutations in CD4+ large granular lymphocyte leukemia. The table came from immunoSEQ multiplex PCR; TCRdb's copy has only in-frame clones and leaves some out. Here the sample spans 30,000 to 35,000 clones, 55% to 80% being singletons. Sample: CD4+ T cells from blood buffy coats. These receptors were taken from a human donor in good health. CDR3s include the opening cysteine and the closing phenylalanine or tryptophan. Fields, in order: CDR3 length, clone size, J gene, V gene, D gene, CDR3 DNA, CDR3 protein. The D gene is left open where the match is weak. For some rows the clone size is stated as once, few or many, or as a class when expanded; others skip it.

>13|.|TRBJ2-5|TRBV7-7|.
TGTGCCAGCAGCTCGGGACCTTCGGGGACCCAGTACTTC
CASSSGPSGTQYF
>13|.|TRBJ2-5|TRBV2|.
TGTGCCAGCAACGAGGGGAGACGAGAGACCCAGTACTTC
CASNEGRRETQYF
>13|.|TRBJ1-1|TRBV9|.
TGTGCCAGCAGCGCCACGCGGAACACTGAAGCTTTCTTT
CASSATRNTEAFF
>13|few|TRBJ1-2|TRBV27|.
TGTGCCAGCAGTTCGGGGGACTACTATGGCTACACCTTC
CASSSGDYYGYTF
>13|few|TRBJ1-1|TRBV25-1|.
TGTGCCAGCAGTGGTACCGGGATTGCTGAAGCTTTCTTT
CASSGTGIAEAFF
>14|.|TRBJ2-5|TRBV7-3|.
TGTGCCAGCAGCTTACAGGGGGGCTGGGAGACCCAGTACTTC
CASSLQGGWETQYF
>15|.|TRBJ1-6|TRBV7-9|.
TGTGCCAGCAGCCTTATTCTGGCCTGGGATTCACCCCTCCACTTT
CASSLILAWDSPLHF
>11|.|TRBJ2-3|TRBV28|.
TGTGCCAGCAGACGGATGGATACGCAGTATTTT
CASRRMDTQYF
>13|.|TRBJ2-1|TRBV7-2|.
TGTGCCAGCACTCTCAGAAGGCCCTATGAGCAGTTCTTC
CASTLRRPYEQFF
>14|once|TRBJ2-5|TRBV9|.
TGTGCCAGCAGCGGGGGGGGCAGGGGTGAGACCCAGTACTTC
CASSGGGRGETQYF
>17|.|TRBJ1-1|TRBV19|.
TGTGCCAGTAGTATAGATCCTTTGGGGCGGGGGAACACTGAAGCTTTCTTT
CASSIDPLGRGNTEAFF
>13|.|TRBJ1-3|TRBV19|.
TGTGCCAGTAGTACAGGGTATGGAAACACCATATATTTT
CASSTGYGNTIYF
>14|few|TRBJ2-7|TRBV2|.
TGTGCCAGCAGTGGGGGGGCACTTCCCTACGAGCAGTACTTC
CASSGGALPYEQYF
>13|few|TRBJ1-6|TRBV25-1|.
TGTGCCAGCAGTGAAATAGGGAATTCACCCCTCCACTTT
CASSEIGNSPLHF
>15|.|TRBJ2-7|TRBV7-3|.
TGTGCCAGCAGCTTAATCCGGGGGGCCGACTACGAGCAGTACTTC
CASSLIRGADYEQYF
>16|once|TRBJ1-3|TRBV11-2|.
TGTGCCAGCAGCTTAGGTCAACAGGGTTCTGGAAACACCATATATTTT
CASSLGQQGSGNTIYF
>16|once|TRBJ2-5|TRBV12-5|TRBD1
TGTGCTAGTGGACCAAGAGTCCCGGGACAGCAAGAGACCCAGTACTTC
CASGPRVPGQQETQYF